This T cell receptor (beta chain) was identified in a study of control samples from healthy donors and cancer patients. This CDR3 has 15 amino acids. The junction had 4 bases not matched to a gene; V was cut back by 4 bases and J by 3 bases. CDR1 and CDR2 (germline): LGHDT, YNNKEL (reference sequence). Sequencing used immunoSEQ multiplex PCR; TCRdb keeps in-frame clones, though not all of them. This sample has about 100,000 clones, with roughly 87% found just once. The rearrangement links TRBV3-1 (or the pseudogene TRBV3-2) to TRBJ2-2; 8 bases are a match to TRBD1. The source is a woman aged 45-65 years in good health. Sample: blood. The CDR3 reads CASSPGQADTGELFF. In DNA form, the CDR3 reads TGTGCCAGCAGCCCGGGACAGGCGGACACCGGGGAGCTGTTTTTT.